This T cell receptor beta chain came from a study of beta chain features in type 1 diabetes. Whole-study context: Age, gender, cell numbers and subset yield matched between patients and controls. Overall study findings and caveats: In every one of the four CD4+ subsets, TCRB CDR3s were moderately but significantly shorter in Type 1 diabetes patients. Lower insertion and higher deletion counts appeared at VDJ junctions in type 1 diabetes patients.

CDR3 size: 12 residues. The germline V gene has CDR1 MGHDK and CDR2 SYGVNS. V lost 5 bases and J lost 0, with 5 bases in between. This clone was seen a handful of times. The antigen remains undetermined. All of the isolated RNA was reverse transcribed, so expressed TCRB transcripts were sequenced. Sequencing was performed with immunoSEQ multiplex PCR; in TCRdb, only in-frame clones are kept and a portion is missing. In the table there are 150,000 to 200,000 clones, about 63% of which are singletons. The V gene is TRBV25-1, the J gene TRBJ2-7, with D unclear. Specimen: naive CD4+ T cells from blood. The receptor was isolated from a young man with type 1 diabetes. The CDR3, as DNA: TGTGCCAGCAGTAGCAGCTCCTACGAGCAGTACTTC. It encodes CASSSSSYEQYF.